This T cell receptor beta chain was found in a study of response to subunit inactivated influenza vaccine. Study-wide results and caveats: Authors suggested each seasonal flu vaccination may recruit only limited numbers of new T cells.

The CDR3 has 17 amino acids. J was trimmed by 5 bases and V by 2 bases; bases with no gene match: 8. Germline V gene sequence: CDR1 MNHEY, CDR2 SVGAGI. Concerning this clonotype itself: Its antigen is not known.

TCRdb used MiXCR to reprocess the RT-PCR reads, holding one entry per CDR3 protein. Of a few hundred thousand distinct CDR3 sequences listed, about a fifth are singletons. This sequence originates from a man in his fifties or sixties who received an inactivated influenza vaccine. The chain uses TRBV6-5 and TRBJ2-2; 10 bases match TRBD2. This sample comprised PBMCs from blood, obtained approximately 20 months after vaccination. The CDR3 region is CASSYPAAGGLTGELFF. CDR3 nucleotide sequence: TGTGCCAGCAGTTACCCGGCAGCGGGGGGGCTTACCGGGGAGCTGTTTTTT.